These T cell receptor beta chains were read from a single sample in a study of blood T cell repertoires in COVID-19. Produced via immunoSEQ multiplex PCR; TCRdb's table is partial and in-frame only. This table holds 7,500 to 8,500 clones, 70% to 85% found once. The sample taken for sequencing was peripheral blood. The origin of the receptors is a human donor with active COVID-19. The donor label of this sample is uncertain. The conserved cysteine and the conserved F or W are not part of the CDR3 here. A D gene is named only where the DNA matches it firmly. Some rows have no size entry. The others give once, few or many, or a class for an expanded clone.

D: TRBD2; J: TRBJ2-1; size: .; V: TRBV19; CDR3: ASSPGLGYNEQF
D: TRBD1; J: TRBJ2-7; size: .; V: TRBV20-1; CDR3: SAGDRVEQY
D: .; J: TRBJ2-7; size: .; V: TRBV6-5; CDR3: ASRTTSLGSYEQY
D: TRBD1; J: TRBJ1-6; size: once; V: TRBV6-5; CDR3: ASSRPGQNNSPLH
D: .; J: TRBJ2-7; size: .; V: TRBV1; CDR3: TSGGERKSYEQY
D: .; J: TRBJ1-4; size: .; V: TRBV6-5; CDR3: ASGRLEGEKLF
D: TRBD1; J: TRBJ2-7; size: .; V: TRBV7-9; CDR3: ASSPSRQGWGEQY
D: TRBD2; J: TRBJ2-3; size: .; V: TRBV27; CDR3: ASSLASGDAGFTDTQY
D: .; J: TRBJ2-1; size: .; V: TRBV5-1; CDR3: ASSFFRSSYNEQF
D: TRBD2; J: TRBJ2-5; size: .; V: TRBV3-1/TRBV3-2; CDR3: ASSQSWLAGEETQY
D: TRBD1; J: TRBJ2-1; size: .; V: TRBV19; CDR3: ASSRDVTVSGGLEHNEQF
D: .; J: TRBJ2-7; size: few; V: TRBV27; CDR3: ASSAGISYEQY
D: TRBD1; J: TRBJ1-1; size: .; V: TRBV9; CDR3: ASSALTGAPTEAF
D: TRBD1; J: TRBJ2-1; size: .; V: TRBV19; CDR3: ASSTRTGGGGNEQF
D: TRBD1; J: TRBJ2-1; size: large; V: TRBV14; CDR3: ASSREPGQGDNEQF
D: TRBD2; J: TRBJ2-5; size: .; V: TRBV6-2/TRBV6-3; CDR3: ASSGTTGGTQY
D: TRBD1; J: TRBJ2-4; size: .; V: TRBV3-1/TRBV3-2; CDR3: ASSQDESPGQCDSGAKNIQY
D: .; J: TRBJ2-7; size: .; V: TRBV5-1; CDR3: ASSRSGGESEQY
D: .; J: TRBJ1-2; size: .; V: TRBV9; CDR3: ASSVKDSAYGYT
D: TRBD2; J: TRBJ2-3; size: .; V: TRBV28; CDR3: ASSQTSGPDTQY